This T cell receptor (beta chain) stems from a study of cytomegalovirus exposure and HLA in healthy donors. Primers: 60 Vbeta forward and 13 Jbeta reverse. TCRdb keeps only in-frame clones here, not all; method: immunoSEQ multiplex PCR. The sample lists about 130,000 clones, 77% occurring once. Germline CDR1 is KGHSH and CDR2 is LQKENI. Trimming removed 0 bases from V and 7 bases from J; junction bases left unmatched: 5. The CDR3 totals 15 residues. The sample consisted of PBMCs. This TCR came from a man younger than 45 in good health and CMV-seronegative. The V call is TRBV18, the J call TRBJ2-5; 10 bases match TRBD1. The CDR3 is CASSPPSGQGGTQYF. The CDR3 bases are TGTGCCAGCTCACCACCTTCCGGACAGGGGGGGACCCAGTACTTC.